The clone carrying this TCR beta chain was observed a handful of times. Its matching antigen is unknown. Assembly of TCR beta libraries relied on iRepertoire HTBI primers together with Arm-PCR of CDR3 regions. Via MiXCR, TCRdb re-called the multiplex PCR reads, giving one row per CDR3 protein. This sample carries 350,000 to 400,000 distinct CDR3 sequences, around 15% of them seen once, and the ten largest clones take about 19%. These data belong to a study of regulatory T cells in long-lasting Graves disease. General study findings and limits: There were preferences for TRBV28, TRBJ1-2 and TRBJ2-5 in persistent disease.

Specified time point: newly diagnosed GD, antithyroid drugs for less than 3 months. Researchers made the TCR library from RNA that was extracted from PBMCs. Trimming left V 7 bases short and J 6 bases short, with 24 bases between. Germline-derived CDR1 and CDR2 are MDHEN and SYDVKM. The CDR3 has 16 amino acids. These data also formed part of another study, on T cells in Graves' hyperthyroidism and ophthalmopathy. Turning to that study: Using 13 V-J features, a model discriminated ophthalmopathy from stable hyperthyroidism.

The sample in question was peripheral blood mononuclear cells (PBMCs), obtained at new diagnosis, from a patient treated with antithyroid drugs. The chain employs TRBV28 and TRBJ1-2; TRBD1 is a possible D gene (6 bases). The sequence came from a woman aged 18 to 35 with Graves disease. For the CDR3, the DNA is TGTGCCAGCACTAACCTCCTCGTTCAGGGGCAGGATGGCTACACCTTC. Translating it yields CASTNLLVQGQDGYTF.